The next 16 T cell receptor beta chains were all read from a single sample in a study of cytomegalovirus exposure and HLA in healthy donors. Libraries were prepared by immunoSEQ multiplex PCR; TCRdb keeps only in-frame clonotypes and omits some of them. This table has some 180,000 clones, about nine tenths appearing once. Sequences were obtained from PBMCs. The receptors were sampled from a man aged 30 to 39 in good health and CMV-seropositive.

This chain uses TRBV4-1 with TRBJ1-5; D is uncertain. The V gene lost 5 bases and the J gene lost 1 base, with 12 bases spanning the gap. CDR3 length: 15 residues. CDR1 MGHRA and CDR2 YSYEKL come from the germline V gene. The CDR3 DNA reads TGCGCCAGCAGCGTAACCCCGGGCAGCAATCAGCCCCAGCATTTT. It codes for CASSVTPGSNQPQHF.

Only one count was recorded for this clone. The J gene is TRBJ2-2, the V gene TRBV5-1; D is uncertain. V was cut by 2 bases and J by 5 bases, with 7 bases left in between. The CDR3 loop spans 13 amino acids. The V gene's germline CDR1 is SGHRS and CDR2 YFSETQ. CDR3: CASSLTRTGELFF. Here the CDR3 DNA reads TGCGCCAGCAGCTTAACAAGAACCGGGGAGCTGTTTTTT. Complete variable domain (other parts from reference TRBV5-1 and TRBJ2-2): KAGVTQTPRYLIKTRGQQVTLSCSPISGHRSVSWYQQTPGQGLQFLFEYFSETQRNKGNFPGRFSGRQFSNSRSEMNVSTLELGDSALYLCASSLTRTGELFFGEGSRLTVL.

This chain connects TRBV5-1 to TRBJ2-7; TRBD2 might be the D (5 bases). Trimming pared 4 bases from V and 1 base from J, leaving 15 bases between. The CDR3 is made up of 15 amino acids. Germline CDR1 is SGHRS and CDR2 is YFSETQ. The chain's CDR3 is CASSPGVVLSYEQYF. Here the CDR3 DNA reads TGCGCCAGCAGCCCCGGGGTGGTTTTATCCTACGAGCAGTACTTC. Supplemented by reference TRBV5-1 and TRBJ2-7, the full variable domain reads KAGVTQTPRYLIKTRGQQVTLSCSPISGHRSVSWYQQTPGQGLQFLFEYFSETQRNKGNFPGRFSGRQFSNSRSEMNVSTLELGDSALYLCASSPGVVLSYEQYFGPGTRLTVT.

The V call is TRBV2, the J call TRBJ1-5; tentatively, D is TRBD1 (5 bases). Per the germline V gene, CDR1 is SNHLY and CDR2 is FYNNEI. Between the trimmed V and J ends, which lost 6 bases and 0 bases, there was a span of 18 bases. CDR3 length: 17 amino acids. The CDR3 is CASSSRAGRNSNQPQHF. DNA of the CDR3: TGTGCCAGCAGCTCCCGGGCAGGGCGCAATAGCAATCAGCCCCAGCATTTT.

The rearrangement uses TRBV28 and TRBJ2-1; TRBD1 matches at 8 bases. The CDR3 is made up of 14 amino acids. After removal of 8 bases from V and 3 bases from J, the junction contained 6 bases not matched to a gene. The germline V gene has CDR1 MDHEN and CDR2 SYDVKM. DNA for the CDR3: TGTGCCAGCGAGGGAGGACAGGGCTACAATGAGCAGTTCTTC. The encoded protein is CASEGGQGYNEQFF.

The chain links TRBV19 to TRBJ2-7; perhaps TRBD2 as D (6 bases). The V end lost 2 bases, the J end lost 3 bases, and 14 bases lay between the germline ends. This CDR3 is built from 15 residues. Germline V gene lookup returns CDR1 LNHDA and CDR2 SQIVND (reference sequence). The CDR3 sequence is CASSIRRGDGYEQYF. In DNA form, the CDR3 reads TGTGCCAGTAGTATAAGGAGGGGAGATGGCTACGAGCAGTACTTC.

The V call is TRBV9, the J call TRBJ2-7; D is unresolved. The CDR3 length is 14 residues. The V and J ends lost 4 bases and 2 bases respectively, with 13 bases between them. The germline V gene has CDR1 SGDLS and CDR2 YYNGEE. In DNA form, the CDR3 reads TGTGCCAGCAGCCCTGGGGATTCACCCTACGAGCAGTACTTC. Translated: CASSPGDSPYEQYF.

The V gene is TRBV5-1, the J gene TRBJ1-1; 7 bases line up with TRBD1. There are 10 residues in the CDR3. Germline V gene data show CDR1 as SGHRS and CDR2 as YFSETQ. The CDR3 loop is CARGHTEAFF. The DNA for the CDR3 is TGCGCGAGGGGGCACACTGAAGCTTTCTTT.

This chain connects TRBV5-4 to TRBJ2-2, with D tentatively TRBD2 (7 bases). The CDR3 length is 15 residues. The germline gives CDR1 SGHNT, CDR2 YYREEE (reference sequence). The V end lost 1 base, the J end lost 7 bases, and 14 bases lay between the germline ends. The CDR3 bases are TGTGCCAGCAGCTTGACGGGGGGCTTTGGCGGGGAGCTGTTTTTT. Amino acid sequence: CASSLTGGFGGELFF.

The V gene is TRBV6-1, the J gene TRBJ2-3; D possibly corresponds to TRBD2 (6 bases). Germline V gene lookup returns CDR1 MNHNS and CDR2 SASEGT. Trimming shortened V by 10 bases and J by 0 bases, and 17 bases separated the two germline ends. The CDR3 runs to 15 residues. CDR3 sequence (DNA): TGTGCCACCTCATACCAACTAGCTAGCACAGATACGCAGTATTTT. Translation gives CATSYQLASTDTQYF.

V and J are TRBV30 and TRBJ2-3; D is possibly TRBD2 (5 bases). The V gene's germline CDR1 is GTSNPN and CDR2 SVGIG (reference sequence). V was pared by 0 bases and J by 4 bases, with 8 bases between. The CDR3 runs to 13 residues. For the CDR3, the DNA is TGTGCCTGGAGTGTATCGGGGTCAGATACGCAGTATTTT. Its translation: CAWSVSGSDTQYF. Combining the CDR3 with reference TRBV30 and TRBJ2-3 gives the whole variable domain SQTIHQWPATLVQPVGSPLSLECTVEGTSNPNLYWYRQAAGRGLQLLFYSVGIGQISSEVPQNLSASRPQDRQFILSSKKLLLSDSGFYLCAWSVSGSDTQYFGPGTRLTVL.

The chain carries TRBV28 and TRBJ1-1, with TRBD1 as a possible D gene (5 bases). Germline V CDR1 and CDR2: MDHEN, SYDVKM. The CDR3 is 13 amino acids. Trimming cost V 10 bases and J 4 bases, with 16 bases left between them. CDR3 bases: TGTGCCACCGACCTCCCAGGGAGCACTGAAGCTTTCTTT. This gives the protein CATDLPGSTEAFF.

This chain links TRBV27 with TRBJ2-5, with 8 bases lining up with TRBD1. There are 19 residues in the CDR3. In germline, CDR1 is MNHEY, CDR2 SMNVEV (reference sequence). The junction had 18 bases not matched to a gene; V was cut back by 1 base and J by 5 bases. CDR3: CASSLFLVQDRVVRETQYF. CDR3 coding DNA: TGTGCCAGCAGTTTATTTTTAGTTCAGGACAGGGTTGTTCGGGAGACCCAGTACTTC.

The CDR3 DNA reads as TGTGCCAGCAGCCAAGACAGGCTCGCTTCCACTGAAGCTTTCTTT. Its translation: CASSQDRLASTEAFF. V is TRBV5-4 and J is TRBJ1-1, with TRBD1 as a possible D gene (6 bases). Trimming cost V 4 bases and J 4 bases, with 17 bases left between them. Germline CDR1 SGHNT, CDR2 YYREEE (reference sequence). This CDR3 comprises 15 residues.

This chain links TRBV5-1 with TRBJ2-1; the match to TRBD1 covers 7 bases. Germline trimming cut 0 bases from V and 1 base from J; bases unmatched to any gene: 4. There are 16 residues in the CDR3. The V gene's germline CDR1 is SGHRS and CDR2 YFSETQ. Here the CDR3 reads CASSLEAGGSYNEQFF. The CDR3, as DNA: TGCGCCAGCAGCTTGGAGGCAGGGGGATCCTACAATGAGCAGTTCTTC.

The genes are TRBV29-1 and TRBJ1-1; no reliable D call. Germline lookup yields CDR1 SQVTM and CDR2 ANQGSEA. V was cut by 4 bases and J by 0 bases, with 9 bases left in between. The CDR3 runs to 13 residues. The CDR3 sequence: CSVAVSMNTEAFF. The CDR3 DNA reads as TGCAGCGTTGCGGTCTCAATGAACACTGAAGCTTTCTTT.